The 8 T cell receptor beta chains presented below share a single source sample, sequenced in a study of cytomegalovirus exposure and HLA in healthy donors. The PCR had 60 Vbeta and 13 Jbeta primers. Sequenced by immunoSEQ multiplex PCR; TCRdb stores in-frame clones only, minus some. Of about 180,000 clones listed, about 82% were seen once; the top ten hold about 1.6%. Sequenced material: PBMCs. These receptors were obtained from a man aged 18 to 29 in good health and CMV-seronegative.

This chain uses TRBV7-8 with TRBJ1-5; TRBD1 matches 9 bases. CDR1 SGHVS and CDR2 FQNEAQ come from the germline V gene. V lost 3 bases and J lost 6; bases outside the gene matches: 12. CDR3 length: 17 amino acids. As DNA, the CDR3 is TGTGCCAGCAGCTTGATGGACAGGGGAAGGATCGGTCAGCCCCAGCATTTT. Protein product: CASSLMDRGRIGQPQHF.

The chain carries TRBV28 and TRBJ1-5; D is unresolved. The CDR3 extends over 14 amino acids. V was shortened by 3 bases and J by 4 bases, with 10 bases between the two germline ends. The germline V gene has CDR1 MDHEN and CDR2 SYDVKM. The CDR3: CASSLSPQNQPQHF. DNA for the CDR3: TGTGCCAGCAGTTTGTCCCCACAAAATCAGCCCCAGCATTTT.

This sequence joins TRBV5-4 and TRBJ2-2; unclear D gene. Germline assignment: CDR1 SGHNT and CDR2 YYREEE (reference sequence). The CDR3 is 16 residues long. With 0 bases removed from V and 2 bases from J, the gap between germline ends came to 11 bases. CDR3 residues: CASSLGIGQNTGELFF. CDR3 nucleotides: TGTGCCAGCAGCTTGGGTATCGGTCAAAACACCGGGGAGCTGTTTTTT.

The chain links TRBV7-9 to TRBJ1-1, with unresolved D. Trimming left V 7 bases short and J 7 bases short, with 13 bases between. Germline V CDR1 and CDR2: SEHNR, FQNEAQ (reference sequence). The CDR3 has 12 amino acids. CDR3 loop: CASIPQAGEAFF. The CDR3 bases are TGTGCCAGCATCCCCCAGGCGGGTGAAGCTTTCTTT.

V and J are TRBV4-1 and TRBJ2-1; D gene ambiguous. V was pared by 0 bases and J by 9 bases, with 12 bases between. The CDR3 sequence is 14 residues long. CDR1 and CDR2 from the germline V gene are MGHRA and YSYEKL. The chain's CDR3 is CASSQDPASREQFF. The CDR3 DNA reads TGCGCCAGCAGCCAAGACCCTGCGTCTCGTGAGCAGTTCTTC.

This clone was counted a single time. The CDR3 protein is CASSSTSSDQGDTQYF. The CDR3 bases are TGTGCCAGCAGCTCGACTAGCTCTGATCAGGGAGATACGCAGTATTTT. The chain is built from TRBV9 and TRBJ2-3, with 7 nucleotides matching TRBD2. The CDR3 loop spans 16 amino acids. Per the germline V gene, CDR1 is SGDLS and CDR2 is YYNGEE. V was clipped by 4 bases and J by 5 bases; unmatched bases: 13.

The chain is built from TRBV9 and TRBJ2-5; possible D gene TRBD2, 7 bases. The CDR3 totals 19 residues. Between the trimmed V and J ends, which lost 4 bases and 5 bases, there was a span of 30 bases. CDR1 is SGDLS and CDR2 is YYNGEE in the germline V gene. The CDR3 nucleotides read TGTGCCAGCAGCCCCGGAGGCGGGGTCGGGGGCGGGAGCGGGGAGACCCAGTACTTC. Translating gives CASSPGGGVGGGSGETQYF.

The chain joins TRBV5-1 to TRBJ2-5, with TRBD2 matching over 8 bases. Germline CDR1 and CDR2: SGHRS and YFSETQ. The CDR3 sequence is 17 residues long. The V segment lost 0 bases and the J segment 5 bases; nucleotides outside the gene matches: 12. The CDR3 sequence: CASSLVPGVSGEETQYF. Here the CDR3 DNA reads TGCGCCAGCAGCTTGGTCCCTGGGGTTAGCGGGGAGGAGACCCAGTACTTC.